This T cell receptor (beta chain) was recorded in a study of shared clonotypes between healthy human individuals. The naive CD8 subset, CD45RO-negative cells positively selected for CCR7, excluded terminally differentiated effector memory CD45RA+ cells. The study's findings and limits: Generally, estimated richness proved larger in naive subsets than it did in memory subsets.

Authors' methods: Filtering differed since immunoSEQ provided only junctions, with no quality scores. Sequenced by immunoSEQ multiplex PCR; TCRdb stores in-frame clones only, minus some. V and J calls and clone size are copied from that table; D and trimming were computed from the DNA. The profile shows hundreds of thousands of clones, about 98% of them singletons. Concerning this clone: Its target is not known.

The CDR3 covers 16 residues. Trimming cost V 1 base and J 1 base; bases outside gene matches: 6. This TCR was sampled from a man aged 30 to 39 in good health. Sequencing used naive CD8+ T cells sorted from blood. The rearrangement joins TRBV5-3 to TRBJ2-7; 9 positions match TRBD1. Being an ORF, TRBV5-3 has a function that is uncertain. CDR3 region: CARSLTGQGGSYEQYF. In DNA, the CDR3 is TGTGCCAGAAGCTTGACGGGACAGGGTGGTTCCTACGAGCAGTACTTC.